A selection of T cell receptor beta chains follows, all from one sample in a study of shared clonotypes between healthy human individuals. Sequencing used immunoSEQ multiplex PCR; TCRdb keeps in-frame clones, though not all of them. Of 1 million to 1.2 million clones listed, 60% to 80% were seen once; the top ten hold approximately 0.95%. Sequencing was done on a sample of memory CD4+ T cells from PBMCs. These TCRs come from a man aged 18 to 30 in good health. Some clones in this sample may be carry-over from other donors' samples. Each CDR3 is given with its conserved first and last residue. The order of the fields is clone size, D gene, J gene, V gene, CDR3 DNA, CDR3 protein. The D gene is left open where the match is weak. Clone size is shown for a subset of rows, as once, few, many or a class of expanded clone.

. TRBD2 TRBJ2-1 TRBV7-3 TGTGCCAGCAGCCCCCTAGCGGGGAGCTCCTACAATGAGCAGTTCTTC CASSPLAGSSYNEQFF
. TRBD2 TRBJ2-5 TRBV7-2 TGTGCCAGCAGCCGACAGAGCGGGATAGCAGAGACCCAGTACTTC CASSRQSGIAETQYF
. TRBD1 TRBJ1-1 TRBV11-2 TGTGCCAGCAGCCAATCGCACCGGGACAGGCCCACTGAAGCTTTCTTT CASSQSHRDRPTEAFF
. TRBD2 TRBJ2-7 TRBV5-1 TGCGCCAGCAGCTTGTCTAGCGGTTACTACGAGCAGTACTTC CASSLSSGYYEQYF
. . TRBJ1-2 TRBV5-4 TGTGCCAGCAGCTTGCGGGGGGCTAGGGGCTACACCTTC CASSLRGARGYTF
. . TRBJ2-2 TRBV28 TGTGCCAGCAGCCCGGACCGCATTGGGGAGCTGTTTTTT CASSPDRIGELFF
few . TRBJ1-2 TRBV4-2 TGTGCCAGCAGCCAGCTCACGGGGGATGGAGGCTACACCTTC CASSQLTGDGGYTF
. TRBD2 TRBJ2-1 TRBV7-2 TGTGCCAGCAGCCCACGGAGCGGGAGACTAAACAATGAGCAGTTCTTC CASSPRSGRLNNEQFF
. . TRBJ1-5 TRBV15 TGTGCCACCAGCAGAGATGAGTCAGTAAATCAGCCCCAGCATTTT CATSRDESVNQPQHF
once TRBD1 TRBJ2-7 TRBV6-5 TGTGCCAGCAGTTACCTTACGGACACAGGGGGGAAGCAGTACTTC CASSYLTDTGGKQYF
once TRBD1 TRBJ1-1 TRBV19 TGTGCCAGTAGTATAGGAGCAGGGGGGACTGAAGCTTTCTTT CASSIGAGGTEAFF
. . TRBJ2-6 TRBV7-9 TGTGCCAGCAGCTTGGTAGCTTCTGGGGCCAACGTCCTGACTTTC CASSLVASGANVLTF
. . TRBJ2-7 TRBV18 TGTGCCAGCTCACCGATGGCTGTCAGCTCCTACGAGCAGTACTTC CASSPMAVSSYEQYF
. . TRBJ2-7 TRBV28 TGTGCCAGCAGACCCGGACACGTCGCCGCCTACGAGCAGTACTTC CASRPGHVAAYEQYF
. . TRBJ1-2 TRBV5-3 TGTGCCAGAAGCTGGCCCGGGACAAATGGTGGCTACACCTTC CARSWPGTNGGYTF
. . TRBJ2-2 TRBV5-4 TGTGCCAGCAGCTTGGAGACAGGCGGGGCCGGGGAGCTGTTTTTT CASSLETGGAGELFF
. . TRBJ2-6 TRBV28 TGTGCCAGCAGGGACTACAGGTCCCGCTCTGGGGCCAACGTCCTGACTTTC CASRDYRSRSGANVLTF
. . TRBJ2-6 TRBV7-3 TGTGCCAGCAGCCCCTTTGTCTCTGGGGCCAACGTCCTGACTTTC CASSPFVSGANVLTF
. . TRBJ1-1 TRBV5-1 TGCGCCAGCAGCTTGGAAGGGTCGCACACTGAAGCTTTCTTT CASSLEGSHTEAFF
few TRBD1 TRBJ1-1 TRBV7-8 TGTGCCAGCAGCTTACCCCGACAGGGGCGGAACACTGAAGCTTTCTTT CASSLPRQGRNTEAFF
. TRBD2 TRBJ2-7 TRBV6-6 TGTGCCAGCAGTGCAGACGCCGGGGGGGTGTACGAGCAGTACTTC CASSADAGGVYEQYF
. . TRBJ2-3 TRBV7-3 TGTGCCAGCAGCCCCGCGAGGGACACAGATACGCAGTATTTT CASSPARDTDTQYF
once . TRBJ1-5 TRBV28 TGTGCCAGCAGCGTAGGGCAGAGAGGCAATCAGCCCCAGCATTTT CASSVGQRGNQPQHF
. . TRBJ1-5 TRBV30 TGTGCCTGGAGTGTAAGGGGGAATCAGCCCCAGCATTTT CAWSVRGNQPQHF
. TRBD2 TRBJ2-1 TRBV27 TGTGCCAGCAGGACTAGCCGAGGGAATGAGCAGTTCTTC CASRTSRGNEQFF
once . TRBJ1-5 TRBV27 TGTGCCAGCAGGGGACGGGGGGAGGGCAATCAGCCCCAGCATTTT CASRGRGEGNQPQHF